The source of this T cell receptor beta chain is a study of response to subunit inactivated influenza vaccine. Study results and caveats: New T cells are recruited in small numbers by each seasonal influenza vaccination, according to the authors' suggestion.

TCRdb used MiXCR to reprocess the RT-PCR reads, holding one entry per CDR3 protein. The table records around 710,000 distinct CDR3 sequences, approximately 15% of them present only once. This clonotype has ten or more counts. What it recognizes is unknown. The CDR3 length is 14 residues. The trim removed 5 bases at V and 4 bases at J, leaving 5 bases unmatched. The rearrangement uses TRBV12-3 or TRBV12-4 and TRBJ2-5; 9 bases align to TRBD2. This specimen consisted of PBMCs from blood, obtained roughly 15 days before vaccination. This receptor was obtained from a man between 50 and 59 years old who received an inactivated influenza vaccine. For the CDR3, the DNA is TGTGCCAGCAGTCCCGCAGCGGGAGGAGAGACCCAGTACTTC. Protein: CASSPAAGGETQYF.